This TCR beta chain was recovered during a study of technical replicates of blood from a handful of donors. Per germline, CDR1 SGHTA and CDR2 FQGTGA. Losses at the gene ends were 2 bases for V and 4 bases for J; bases not matched to a gene: 13. CDR3 length equals 17 residues. Sequenced by immunoSEQ multiplex PCR; TCRdb stores in-frame clones only, minus some. Altogether over 50,000 clones are present, approximately 83% being singletons, with the ten largest covering more than 4.5%. This receptor was taken from a human donor in good health. Some clones in this sample may be carry-over from other donors' samples. The genes are TRBV7-3 and TRBJ2-7, with 8 nucleotides matching TRBD2. Source material: PBMCs. This CDR3 reads CASSLSGLSGGKYEQYF. Here the CDR3 DNA reads TGTGCCAGCAGCTTATCGGGACTCTCGGGGGGGAAATACGAGCAGTACTTC.